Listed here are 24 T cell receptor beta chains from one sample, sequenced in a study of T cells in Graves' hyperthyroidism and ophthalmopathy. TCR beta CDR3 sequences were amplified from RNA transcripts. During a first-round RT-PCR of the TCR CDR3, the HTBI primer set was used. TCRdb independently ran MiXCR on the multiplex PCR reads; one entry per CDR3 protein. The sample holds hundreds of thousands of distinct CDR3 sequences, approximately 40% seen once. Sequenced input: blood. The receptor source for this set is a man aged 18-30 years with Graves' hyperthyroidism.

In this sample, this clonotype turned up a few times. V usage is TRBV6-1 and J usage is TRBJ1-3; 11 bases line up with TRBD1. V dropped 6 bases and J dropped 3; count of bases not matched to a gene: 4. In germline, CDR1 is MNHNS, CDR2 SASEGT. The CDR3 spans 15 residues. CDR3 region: CASRRTGGRGNTIYF. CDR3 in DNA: TGTGCCAGCAGACGGACAGGGGGCCGTGGAAACACCATATATTTT.

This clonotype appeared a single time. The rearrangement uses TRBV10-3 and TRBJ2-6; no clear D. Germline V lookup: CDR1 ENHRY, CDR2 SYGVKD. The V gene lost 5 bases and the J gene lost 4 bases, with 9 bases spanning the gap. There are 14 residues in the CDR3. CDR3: CAISPDVGANVLTF. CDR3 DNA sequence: TGTGCCATCAGTCCGGACGTCGGGGCCAACGTCCTGACTTTC.

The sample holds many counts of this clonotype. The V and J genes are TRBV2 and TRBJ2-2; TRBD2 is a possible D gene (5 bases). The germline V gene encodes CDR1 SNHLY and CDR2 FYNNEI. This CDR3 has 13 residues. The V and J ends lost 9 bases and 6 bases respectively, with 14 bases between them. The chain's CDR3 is CASRRTSPGELFF. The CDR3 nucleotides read TGTGCCAGTAGGCGGACTTCACCCGGGGAGCTGTTTTTT.

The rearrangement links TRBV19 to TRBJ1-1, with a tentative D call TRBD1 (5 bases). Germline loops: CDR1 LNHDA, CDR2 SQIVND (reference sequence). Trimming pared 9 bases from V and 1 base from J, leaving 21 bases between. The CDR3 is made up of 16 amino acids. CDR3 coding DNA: TGTGCCAGCAGCCCATCGATGGGGCTTCAGAACACTGAAGCTTTCTTT. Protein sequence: CASSPSMGLQNTEAFF. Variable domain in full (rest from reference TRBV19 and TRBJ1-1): DGGITQSPKYLFRKEGQNVTLSCEQNLNHDAMYWYRQDPGQGLRLIYYSQIVNDFQKGDIAEGYSVSREKKESFPLTVTSAQKNPTAFYLCASSPSMGLQNTEAFFGQGTRLTVV.

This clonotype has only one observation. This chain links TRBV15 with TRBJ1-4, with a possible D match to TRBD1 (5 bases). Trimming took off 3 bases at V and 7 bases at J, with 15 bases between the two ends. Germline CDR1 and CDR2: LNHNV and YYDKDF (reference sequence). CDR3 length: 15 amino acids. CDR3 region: CATSSETQRGEKLFF. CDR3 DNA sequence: TGTGCCACCAGCAGCGAGACCCAGAGGGGTGAAAAACTGTTTTTT.

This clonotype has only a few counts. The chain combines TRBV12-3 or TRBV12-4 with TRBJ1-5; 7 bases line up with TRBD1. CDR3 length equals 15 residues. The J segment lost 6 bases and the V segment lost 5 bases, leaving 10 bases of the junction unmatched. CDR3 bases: TGTGCCAGCAGTATCTCAGGGGGTGGCGTTCAGCCCCAGCATTTT. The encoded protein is CASSISGGGVQPQHF.

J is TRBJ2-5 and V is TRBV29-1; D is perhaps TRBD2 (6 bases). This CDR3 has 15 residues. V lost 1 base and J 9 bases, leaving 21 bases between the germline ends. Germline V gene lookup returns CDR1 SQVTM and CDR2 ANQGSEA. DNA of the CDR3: TGCAGCGTTGAAGGAGCAGGGAGGCGAAGGGGTGCCCAGTACTTC. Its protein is CSVEGAGRRRGAQYF. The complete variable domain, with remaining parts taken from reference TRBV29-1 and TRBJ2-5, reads SAVISQKPSRDICQRGTSLTIQCQVDSQVTMMFWYRQQPGQSLTLIATANQGSEATYESGFVIDKFPISRPNLTFSTLTVSNMSPEDSSIYLCSVEGAGRRRGAQYFGPGTRLLVL.

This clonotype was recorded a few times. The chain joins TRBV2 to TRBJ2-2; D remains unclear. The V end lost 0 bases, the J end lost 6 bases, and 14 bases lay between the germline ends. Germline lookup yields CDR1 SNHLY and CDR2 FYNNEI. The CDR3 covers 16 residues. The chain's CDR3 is CASSEALGQVAGELFF. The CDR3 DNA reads TGTGCCAGCAGTGAAGCGCTTGGGCAGGTGGCCGGGGAGCTGTTTTTT.

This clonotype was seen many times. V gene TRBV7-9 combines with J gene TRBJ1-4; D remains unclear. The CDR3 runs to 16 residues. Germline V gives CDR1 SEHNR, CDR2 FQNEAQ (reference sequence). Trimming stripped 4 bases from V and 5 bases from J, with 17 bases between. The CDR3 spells CASSSLMMDGNEKLFF. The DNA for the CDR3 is TGTGCCAGCAGCTCGCTTATGATGGACGGGAATGAAAAACTGTTTTTT.

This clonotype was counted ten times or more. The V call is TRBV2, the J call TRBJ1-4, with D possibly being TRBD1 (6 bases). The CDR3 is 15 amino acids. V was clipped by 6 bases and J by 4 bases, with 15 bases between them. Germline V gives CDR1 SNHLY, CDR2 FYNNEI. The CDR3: CASRTKDSYNEKLFF. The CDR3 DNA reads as TGTGCCAGCAGGACCAAGGACAGCTATAATGAAAAACTGTTTTTT. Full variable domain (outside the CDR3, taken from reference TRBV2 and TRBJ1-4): EPEVTQTPSHQVTQMGQEVILRCVPISNHLYFYWYRQILGQKVEFLVSFYNNEISEKSEIFDDQFSVERPDGSNFTLKIRSTKLEDSAMYFCASRTKDSYNEKLFFGSGTQLSVL.

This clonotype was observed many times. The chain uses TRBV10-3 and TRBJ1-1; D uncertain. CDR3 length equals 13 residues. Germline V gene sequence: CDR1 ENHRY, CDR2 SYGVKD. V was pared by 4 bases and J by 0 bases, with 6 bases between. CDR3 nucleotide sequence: TGTGCCATCAGTGGAGCCATGAACACTGAAGCTTTCTTT. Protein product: CAISGAMNTEAFF.

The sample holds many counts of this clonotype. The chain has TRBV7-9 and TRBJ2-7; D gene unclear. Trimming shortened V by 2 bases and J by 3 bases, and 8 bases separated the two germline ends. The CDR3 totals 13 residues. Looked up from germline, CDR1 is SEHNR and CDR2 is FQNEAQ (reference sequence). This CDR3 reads CASSLSQSYEQYF. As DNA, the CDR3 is TGTGCCAGCAGCTTATCCCAGAGCTACGAGCAGTACTTC.

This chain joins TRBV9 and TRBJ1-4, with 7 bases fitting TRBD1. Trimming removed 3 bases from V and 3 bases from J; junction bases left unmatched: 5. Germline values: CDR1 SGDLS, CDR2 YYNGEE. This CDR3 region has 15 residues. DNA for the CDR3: TGTGCCAGCAGCGCCGAGGGGACAGCTAATGAAAAACTGTTTTTT. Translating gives CASSAEGTANEKLFF.

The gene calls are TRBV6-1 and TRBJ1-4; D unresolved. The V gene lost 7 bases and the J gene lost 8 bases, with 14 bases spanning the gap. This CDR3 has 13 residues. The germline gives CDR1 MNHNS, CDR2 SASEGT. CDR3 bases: TGTGCCAGCACCCCTTGGGCGAGAGAAAAACTGTTTTTT. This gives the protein CASTPWAREKLFF.

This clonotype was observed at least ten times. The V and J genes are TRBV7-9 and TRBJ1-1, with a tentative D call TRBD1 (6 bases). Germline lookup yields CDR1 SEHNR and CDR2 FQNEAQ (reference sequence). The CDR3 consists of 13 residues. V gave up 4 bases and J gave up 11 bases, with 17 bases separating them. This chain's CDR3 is CASSSLQGEQAFF. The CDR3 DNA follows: TGTGCCAGCAGCTCCCTACAGGGCGAGCAGGCTTTCTTT.

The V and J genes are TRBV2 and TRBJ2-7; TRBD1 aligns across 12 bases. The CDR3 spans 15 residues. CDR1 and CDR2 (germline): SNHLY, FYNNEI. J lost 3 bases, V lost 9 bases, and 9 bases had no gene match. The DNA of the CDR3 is TGTGCCAGTAAGTCCGGGACAGGGGGCTTCTACGAGCAGTACTTC. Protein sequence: CASKSGTGGFYEQYF.

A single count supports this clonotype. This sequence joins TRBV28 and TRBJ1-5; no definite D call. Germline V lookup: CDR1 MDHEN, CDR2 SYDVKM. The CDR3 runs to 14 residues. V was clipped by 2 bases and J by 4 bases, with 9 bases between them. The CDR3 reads CASSLGSRNQPQHF. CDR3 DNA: TGTGCCAGCAGTTTAGGCAGTCGAAATCAGCCCCAGCATTTT.

The CDR3 region is CASSIDLRGSSYEQYF. The CDR3 DNA sequence: TGTGCCAGTAGTATAGATTTAAGAGGGAGCTCCTACGAGCAGTACTTC. The V gene is TRBV19, the J gene TRBJ2-7; possible D gene TRBD2, 5 bases. Germline V gene data show CDR1 as LNHDA and CDR2 as SQIVND (reference sequence). This CDR3 has 16 residues. V lost 0 bases and J 0 bases, leaving 12 bases between the germline ends.

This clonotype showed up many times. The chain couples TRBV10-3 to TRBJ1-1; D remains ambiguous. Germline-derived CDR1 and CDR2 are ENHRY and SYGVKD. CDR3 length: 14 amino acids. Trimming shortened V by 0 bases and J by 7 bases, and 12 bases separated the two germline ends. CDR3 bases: TGTGCCATCAGTGAGTCGCGGGGAGGCATTGAAGCTTTCTTT. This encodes CAISESRGGIEAFF.

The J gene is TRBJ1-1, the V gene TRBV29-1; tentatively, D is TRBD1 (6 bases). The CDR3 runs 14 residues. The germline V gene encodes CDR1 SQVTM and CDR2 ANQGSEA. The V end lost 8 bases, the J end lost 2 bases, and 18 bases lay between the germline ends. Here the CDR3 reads CSSPPTGPNTEAFF. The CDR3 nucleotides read TGCAGCAGTCCGCCGACAGGTCCTAACACTGAAGCTTTCTTT.

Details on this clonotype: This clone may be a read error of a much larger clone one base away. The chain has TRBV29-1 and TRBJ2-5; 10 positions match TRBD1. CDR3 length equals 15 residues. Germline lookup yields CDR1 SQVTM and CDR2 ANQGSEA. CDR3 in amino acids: CSVAKGTGAEEAQYF. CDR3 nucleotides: TGCAGCGTCGCTAAGGGGACAGGGGCTGAAGAGGCCCAGTACTTC.

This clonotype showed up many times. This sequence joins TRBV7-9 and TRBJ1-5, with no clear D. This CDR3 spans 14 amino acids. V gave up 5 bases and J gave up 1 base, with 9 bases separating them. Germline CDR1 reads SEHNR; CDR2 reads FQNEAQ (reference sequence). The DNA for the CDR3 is TGTGCCAGCAGCCCCATACGCAGCAATCAGCCCCAGCATTTT. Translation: CASSPIRSNQPQHF.

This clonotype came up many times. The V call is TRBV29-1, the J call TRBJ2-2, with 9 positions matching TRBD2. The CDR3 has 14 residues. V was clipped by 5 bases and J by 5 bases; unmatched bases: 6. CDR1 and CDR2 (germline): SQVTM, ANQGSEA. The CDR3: CSVSGTSSTGELFF. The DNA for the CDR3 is TGCAGCGTTTCCGGGACTAGCAGTACCGGGGAGCTGTTTTTT.

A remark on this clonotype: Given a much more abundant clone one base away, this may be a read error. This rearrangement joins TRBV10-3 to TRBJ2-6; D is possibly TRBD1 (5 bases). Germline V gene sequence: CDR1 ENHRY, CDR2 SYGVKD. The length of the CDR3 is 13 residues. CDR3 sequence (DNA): TGTGCCACTCAGAGCTCTGGGGCCAACGTCCAGACTTTC. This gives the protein CATQSSGANVQTF.